The clone carrying this TCR beta chain was detected only a few times. What it binds is not known. This entry comes from a study of T-cell reconstitution after alpha-beta-depleted transplantation in children. Study outcomes and limitations: Day-60 TCRbeta diversity that was high in some patients was derived from surviving recipient T cells and thymic progenitors. Expanded clones from the graft, numbering several hundred, reportedly supplied alpha-beta T cells about two months after transplant. Newly produced T cells mostly provided counts and TCRbeta diversity after one year, as hyperexpanded clones declined.

The CDR3 length is 21 residues. Germline trimming cut 2 bases from V and 3 bases from J; bases unmatched to any gene: 16. The TCRbeta library incorporated unique molecular identifiers. TCRdb reprocessed the PCR reads with MiXCR, giving one entry per CDR3 protein. The profile shows 550,000 to 800,000 distinct CDR3 sequences, less than 15% of them singletons. This material consisted of PBMCs, taken before TCRalphabeta/CD19-depleted stem cell transplant. The chain carries TRBV12-3 or TRBV12-4 and TRBJ2-5; 15 nucleotides line up with TRBD2. The clonotype was recovered from a girl between 2 and 10 years old with congenital amegakaryocytic thrombocytopenia, due to receive a stem cell transplant. DNA for the CDR3: TGTGCCAGCAGTTTAAGGGGACAGGCGGGACTAGCGGGAGGTCGAGAAGAGACCCAGTACTTC. Its protein is CASSLRGQAGLAGGREETQYF.